These 29 T cell receptor beta chains were sequenced from one sample in a study of T and B cells in COVID-19 patients. TRB was amplified from approximately 250-480 ng of blood genomic DNA. Multiplex PCR with BIOMED2 TRB-A/B primer pools amplified TRB rearrangements. TCRdb re-analysed the multiplex PCR reads in MiXCR, keeping a single row per CDR3 protein. The table records about 11,000 distinct CDR3 sequences, 33% of them present only once. Sequenced input: blood. The origin of the receptors is a human donor with active COVID-19.

This clonotype has more than one count but fewer than ten. The chain combines TRBV5-1 with TRBJ1-4; the match to TRBD1 covers 7 bases. Trimming removed 1 base from V and 8 bases from J; junction bases left unmatched: 8. The CDR3 has 15 residues. CDR1 is SGHRS, CDR2 YFSETQ, per germline. In nucleotides, the CDR3 is TGCGCCAGCAGCTTGCTGGGGACAGCTCAGGAAAAACTGTTTTTT. Translation gives CASSLLGTAQEKLFF.

The V gene is TRBV18, the J gene TRBJ2-2, with 10 bases that match TRBD2. The trim removed 3 bases at V and 4 bases at J, leaving 11 bases unmatched. CDR3 length equals 18 residues. Per the germline V gene, CDR1 is KGHSH and CDR2 is LQKENI. The CDR3 DNA reads TGTGCCAGCTCACCTCCCCGGATTAGCGGGGGGACCACCGGGGAGCTGTTTTTT. As protein: CASSPPRISGGTTGELFF.

This clonotype is labeled as medium-sized. The rearrangement uses TRBV27 and TRBJ2-7; D is possibly TRBD1 (5 bases). The germline gives CDR1 MNHEY, CDR2 SMNVEV (reference sequence). Trimming removed 2 bases at V and 3 bases at J, with 11 bases between. The CDR3 sequence is 14 residues long. The CDR3 loop reads CASSLGATHYEQYF. DNA of the CDR3: TGTGCCAGCAGTTTAGGGGCGACCCACTACGAGCAGTACTTC.

The V call is TRBV27, the J call TRBJ1-2; D unresolved. The V end was cut by 6 bases, the J end by 8 bases, with 16 bases between. This CDR3 has 13 amino acids. In germline, CDR1 is MNHEY, CDR2 SMNVEV (reference sequence). CDR3 sequence (DNA): TGTGCCAGCAGCCTCTTTGGAGGGTTAGGCTACACCTTC. It yields the protein CASSLFGGLGYTF.

This clonotype was observed a handful of times. CDR3 DNA sequence: TGCAGCGCCCCGGGACAGGGCTATGGCTACACCTTC. This sequence encodes CSAPGQGYGYTF. The rearrangement joins TRBV29-1 to TRBJ1-2; 9 bases align to TRBD1. V was clipped by 7 bases and J by 4 bases; unmatched bases: 4. The CDR3 length is 12 residues. Per the germline V gene, CDR1 is SQVTM and CDR2 is ANQGSEA.

This clonotype came up a few times. The chain carries TRBV5-4 and TRBJ1-2, with 9 positions matching TRBD1. The junction had 10 bases not matched to a gene; V was cut back by 4 bases and J by 0 bases. The germline gives CDR1 SGHNT, CDR2 YYREEE (reference sequence). The CDR3 has 17 amino acids. The CDR3: CASSPPPGQGANYGYTF. In DNA form, the CDR3 reads TGTGCCAGCAGCCCTCCTCCGGGACAGGGAGCTAACTATGGCTACACCTTC.

A remark on this clonotype: Being one base from a much bigger clone, this may be a read error. The chain recombines TRBV15 with TRBJ2-3, with 16 bases identical to TRBD2. Germline assignment: CDR1 LNHNV and CDR2 YYDKDF (reference sequence). CDR3 length: 16 residues. V lost 6 bases to trimming and J lost 5 bases; unmatched junction nucleotides: 5. In DNA form, the CDR3 reads TGTGCCACCAGGGCGGGACTAGCGGGGGGGCTAGATACGCAGTATTTT. Protein product: CATRAGLAGGLDTQYF.

This sequence joins TRBV29-1 and TRBJ2-7, with D possibly called TRBD1 or TRBD2 (6 bases each). The CDR3 contains 14 residues. Per the germline V gene, CDR1 is SQVTM and CDR2 is ANQGSEA. Trimming removed 4 bases at V and 4 bases at J, with 17 bases between. The CDR3 here is CSVGATGGGYEQYF. The CDR3 region has the DNA TGCAGCGTTGGGGCCACCGGGGGCGGGTACGAGCAGTACTTC.

The chain joins TRBV11-1 to TRBJ1-1, with 9 bases identical to TRBD1. V dropped 5 bases and J dropped 8; count of bases not matched to a gene: 6. The V gene's germline CDR1 is SGHAT and CDR2 FQDESV (reference sequence). The CDR3 runs 13 residues. The CDR3 nucleotides read TGTGCCAGCAGCCCCGGGACAGGGTTCGAAGCTTTCTTT. Translation: CASSPGTGFEAFF.

The CDR3 here is CASSQGAHTGELFF. As DNA, the CDR3 is TGTGCCAGCAGTCAGGGGGCCCACACCGGGGAGCTGTTTTTT. The rearrangement uses TRBV6-4 and TRBJ2-2, with 8 bases lining up with TRBD1. The CDR3 sequence is 14 residues long. V trimming: 5 bases; J trimming: 3 bases; junction bases outside the gene matches: 2. Germline CDR1 is MRHNA and CDR2 is SNTAGT.

This clonotype has more than one count but fewer than ten. CDR3 DNA: TGTGCCATCAGCGCAACGAACACCGGGGAGCTGTTTTTT. Translation: CAISATNTGELFF. V gene TRBV10-3 combines with J gene TRBJ2-2; D is uncertain. The V end lost 6 bases, the J end lost 0 bases, and 5 bases lay between the germline ends. The CDR3 sequence is 13 residues long. Germline V gene data show CDR1 as ENHRY and CDR2 as SYGVKD.

This clonotype was seen only a few times. The chain employs TRBV7-9 and TRBJ1-4; no clear D. Germline V lookup: CDR1 SEHNR, CDR2 FQNEAQ (reference sequence). The V and J ends lost 0 bases and 3 bases respectively, with 11 bases between them. There are 16 residues in the CDR3. The CDR3 region has the DNA TGTGCCAGCAGCTTAGCGGCGGCAGGACCTAATGAAAAACTGTTTTTT. The encoded protein is CASSLAAAGPNEKLFF.

This clonotype was seen a handful of times. The J gene is TRBJ2-7, the V gene TRBV12-3 or TRBV12-4; tentative D call: TRBD2 (7 bases). V was pared by 5 bases and J by 7 bases, with 15 bases between. The CDR3 consists of 13 residues. The CDR3 spells CASSPWGGGEQYF. The CDR3 nucleotides are TGTGCCAGCAGTCCCTGGGGGGGCGGAGAGCAGTACTTC.

This clonotype showed up just a few times. Germline is not matched at one junction end, which may reflect a read error. V gene TRBV5-1 combines with J gene TRBJ2-2; 10 bases map to TRBD1. CDR3 length: 15 residues. CDR1 SGHRS and CDR2 YFSETQ come from the germline V gene. The CDR3 DNA follows: TGCGCCAGCAGATTGGCGGGACAGGGGACCGGGGAGCTGTTTTTT. Protein product: CASRLAGQGTGELFF.

CDR3 residues: CASSLEGVDGETQYF. In nucleotides, the CDR3 is TGTGCCAGCAGTTTAGAAGGGGTAGATGGAGAGACCCAGTACTTC. The chain uses TRBV27 and TRBJ2-5, with TRBD1 as a possible D gene (5 bases). The CDR3 length is 15 residues. Trimming removed 2 bases at V and 4 bases at J, with 14 bases between. CDR1 is MNHEY, CDR2 SMNVEV, per germline (reference sequence).

The chain couples TRBV12-3 or TRBV12-4 to TRBJ2-3, with 7 bases matching TRBD2. J lost 2 bases, V lost 3 bases, and 5 bases had no gene match. The CDR3 has 15 amino acids. The CDR3 bases are TGTGCCAGCAGTTTGTGGCGGGAGATCACAGATACGCAGTATTTT. As protein: CASSLWREITDTQYF.

By share, this clonotype counts as medium-sized (0.01 to 0.1%). The V and J genes are TRBV19 and TRBJ1-5, with 9 bases fitting TRBD1. The CDR3 length is 15 residues. Germline CDR1 is LNHDA and CDR2 is SQIVND (reference sequence). V shed 1 base, J shed 9 bases, and the junction held 7 bases outside the gene matches. The CDR3 here is CASSIGGTGRGPQHF. CDR3 DNA sequence: TGTGCCAGTAGTATAGGTGGGACAGGGCGCGGGCCCCAGCATTTT. The full variable domain, rest sourced from reference TRBV19 and TRBJ1-5, is DGGITQSPKYLFRKEGQNVTLSCEQNLNHDAMYWYRQDPGQGLRLIYYSQIVNDFQKGDIAEGYSVSREKKESFPLTVTSAQKNPTAFYLCASSIGGTGRGPQHFGDGTRLSIL.

To note about this clonotype: Germline and junction disagree at one end, which may indicate a read error. This chain's CDR3 is CASRRGGSSTYELYF. In nucleotides, the CDR3 is TGTGCCAGCCGGCGTGGGGGAAGCTCAACCTACGAGCTGTACTTC. The chain employs TRBV6-5 and TRBJ2-7; D tentatively fits TRBD1 or TRBD2 (5 bases each). Germline V lookup: CDR1 MNHEY, CDR2 SVGAGI. The CDR3 runs 15 residues.

This chain uses TRBV24-1 with TRBJ1-2; weak D call: TRBD1 (5 bases). The germline V and J ends were trimmed by 3 bases and 7 bases, with 14 bases remaining between them. The V gene's germline CDR1 is KGHDR and CDR2 SFDVKD. The CDR3 loop spans 14 amino acids. As DNA, the CDR3 is TGTGCCACCAGTGATGCGGACTGGGGCGGTGGCTACACCTTC. This sequence encodes CATSDADWGGGYTF.

This clonotype was counted a single time. The V call is TRBV20-1, the J call TRBJ2-3; 7 bases align to TRBD2. The CDR3 is 15 residues long. Germline values: CDR1 DFQATT, CDR2 SNEGSKA (reference sequence). V was pared by 6 bases and J by 3 bases, with 12 bases of the junction left unmatched. Written as DNA, the CDR3 is TGCAGTGCCGCTCCAATACCGCGGGGGACAGATACGCAGTATTTT. Amino acid sequence: CSAAPIPRGTDTQYF.

This clonotype is medium-sized by share. The CDR3 reads CASSEGRESDTQYF. CDR3 bases: TGCGCCAGCAGTGAGGGCAGGGAATCAGATACGCAGTATTTT. V gene TRBV10-1 combines with J gene TRBJ2-3, with a tentative D call TRBD1 (5 bases). Germline CDR1 WNHNN, CDR2 SYGVQD (reference sequence). Trimming took off 2 bases at V and 4 bases at J, with 10 bases between the two ends. This CDR3 is built from 14 residues.

By share, this clonotype ranks as medium-sized. The chain has TRBV6-5 and TRBJ2-7; 7 bases line up with TRBD2. From germline, CDR1 is MNHEY and CDR2 SVGAGI. With V trimmed by 3 bases and J by 0 bases, 2 bases remained unmatched. The CDR3 is made up of 14 amino acids. The CDR3 region is CASSYRGDSYEQYF. Written as DNA, the CDR3 is TGTGCCAGCAGTTATCGGGGGGACTCCTACGAGCAGTACTTC.

By share of the sample, this clonotype is medium-sized. The gene calls are TRBV13 and TRBJ2-1; TRBD1 matches at 10 bases. CDR1 and CDR2 (germline): PRHDT, FYEKMQ (reference sequence). Trimming took 1 base from V and 9 from J; bases not matched to a gene: 9. CDR3 size: 16 residues. The CDR3 DNA reads TGTGCCAGCAGCTTAGAGGGGGGACAGGGGTCGAGTGAGCAGTTCTTC. This encodes CASSLEGGQGSSEQFF.

Relative to its sample, this clonotype is medium-sized. The chain recombines TRBV27 with TRBJ2-6; 10 nucleotides line up with TRBD1. The CDR3 covers 19 residues. Per germline, CDR1 MNHEY and CDR2 SMNVEV (reference sequence). Losses at the gene ends were 6 bases for V and 0 bases for J; bases not matched to a gene: 11. CDR3 nucleotides: TGTGCCAGCAGGACAGGGGGCGGTGGTACGCTCTCTGGGGCCAACGTCCTGACTTTC. Its protein product is CASRTGGGGTLSGANVLTF.

This clonotype has only a few counts. The chain is built from TRBV6-5 and TRBJ2-7, with 8 bases fitting TRBD2. Germline V gene data show CDR1 as MNHEY and CDR2 as SVGAGI. Unmatched junction bases numbered 7, after V lost 8 bases and J lost 1 base. This CDR3 is built from 14 residues. In DNA form, the CDR3 reads TGTGCCAGCTGGCCGGGGGGGCGTTCCTACGAGCAGTACTTC. This codes for CASWPGGRSYEQYF.

By share of the sample, this clonotype is medium-sized. J is TRBJ1-1 and V is TRBV29-1, with D possibly TRBD1 on 6 matching bases. Trimming cost V 3 bases and J 3 bases, with 14 bases left between them. The CDR3 is 14 amino acids. Per germline, CDR1 SQVTM and CDR2 ANQGSEA. CDR3 nucleotides: TGCAGCGTTGATCTCTTGGGGGCGTACACTGAAGCTTTCTTT. It translates to CSVDLLGAYTEAFF. The full variable domain, its missing parts supplied by reference TRBV29-1 and TRBJ1-1, is SAVISQKPSRDICQRGTSLTIQCQVDSQVTMMFWYRQQPGQSLTLIATANQGSEATYESGFVIDKFPISRPNLTFSTLTVSNMSPEDSSIYLCSVDLLGAYTEAFFGQGTRLTVV.

The V call is TRBV12-3 or TRBV12-4, the J call TRBJ1-5, with D possibly TRBD1 on 5 matching bases. Trimming cost V 6 bases and J 3 bases, with 15 bases left between them. This CDR3 comprises 15 residues. In DNA form, the CDR3 reads TGTGCCAGCAGACTCGGGGCCGGGGACAATCAGCCCCAGCATTTT. This sequence encodes CASRLGAGDNQPQHF.

The gene calls are TRBV28 and TRBJ1-2; maybe TRBD1 (6 bases). Looked up from germline, CDR1 is MDHEN and CDR2 is SYDVKM. The CDR3 extends over 13 amino acids. V was shortened by 6 bases and J by 2 bases, with 10 bases between the two germline ends. The CDR3 bases are TGTGCCAGCAGGGGGGCCCTGAACTATGGCTACACCTTC. Protein product: CASRGALNYGYTF.

This clonotype was seen more than once but under ten times. The chain has TRBV6-5 and TRBJ2-1; tentatively, D is TRBD1 or TRBD2 (5 bases each). Germline V gene lookup returns CDR1 MNHEY and CDR2 SVGAGI. This CDR3 spans 12 amino acids. Trimming removed 7 bases from V and 10 bases from J, with 14 bases in between. In DNA, the CDR3 is TGTGCCAGCACGTGGGGGTTCCGGGAGCAGTTCTTC. This translates into CASTWGFREQFF.